A selection of T cell receptor beta chains follows, all from one sample in a study of cytomegalovirus exposure and HLA in healthy donors. Only in-frame clones appear in the TCRdb table, and some are missing; sequencing was by immunoSEQ multiplex PCR. The sample holds around 55,000 clones. Sample: PBMCs. Receptors originate from a man aged 50-59 years in good health and CMV-seropositive. CDR3s include the opening cysteine and the closing phenylalanine or tryptophan. Fields, in order: D gene, V gene, J gene, CDR3 DNA, CDR3 protein. The D gene is left open where the match is weak.

D: TRBD1; V: TRBV29-1; J: TRBJ1-1; DNA: TGCAGCGTTGCCTCCGGGGAAAGGGGGCGCCCGGTCGCTTTCTTT; CDR3: CSVASGERGRPVAFF
D: -; V: TRBV11-2; J: TRBJ2-2; DNA: TGTGCCAGCTTACGGGACTGGCCGACCGGGGAGCTGTTTTTT; CDR3: CASLRDWPTGELFF
D: TRBD1; V: TRBV7-9; J: TRBJ2-7; DNA: TGTGCCAGCAGCTCCGGACAGGGCGGCGAGCAGTACTTC; CDR3: CASSSGQGGEQYF
D: -; V: TRBV30; J: TRBJ2-1; DNA: TGTGCCTGGAGTAGAGGGCCGGGGGACTACAATGAGCAGTTCTTC; CDR3: CAWSRGPGDYNEQFF
D: TRBD1; V: TRBV7-9; J: TRBJ1-1; DNA: TGTGCCAGCAGCTTAGATAGCGGCAGGGGGACTGAAGCTTTCTTT; CDR3: CASSLDSGRGTEAFF
D: TRBD1; V: TRBV9; J: TRBJ2-1; DNA: TGTGCCAGCAGCGTAGCGGCAGGGGGCACCGACAATGAGCAGTTCTTC; CDR3: CASSVAAGGTDNEQFF
D: TRBD2; V: TRBV10-3; J: TRBJ2-7; DNA: TGTGCCATCAGAGGTGGCGGGAGGGACGACGAGCAGTACTTC; CDR3: CAIRGGGRDDEQYF
D: TRBD1; V: TRBV5-5; J: TRBJ2-3; DNA: TGTGCCAGCAGCTCCGGGGGAACCGGGACAGGGGGCACAGATACGCAGTATTTT; CDR3: CASSSGGTGTGGTDTQYF
D: TRBD1; V: TRBV5-1; J: TRBJ1-6; DNA: TGCGCCAGCAGCTTGGGCCCGGGACAGCCTAATTCACCCCTCCACTTT; CDR3: CASSLGPGQPNSPLHF
D: -; V: TRBV28; J: TRBJ1-3; DNA: TGTGCCAGCAGATCCTTTCCGACTCGGCGGTCTGGAAACACCATATATTTT; CDR3: CASRSFPTRRSGNTIYF
D: -; V: TRBV30; J: TRBJ1-1; DNA: TGTGCCTGGAAAGAGGGTACGGTGAACACTGAAGCTTTCTTT; CDR3: CAWKEGTVNTEAFF
D: TRBD2; V: TRBV6-5; J: TRBJ2-1; DNA: TGTGCCAGCAGTTTGGGACTAGCGGGACACGAGCAGCTCTTC; CDR3: CASSLGLAGHEQLF
D: -; V: TRBV20-1; J: TRBJ2-7; DNA: TGCAGTGCTAGAGCGGGAGCCGAGCAGTACTTC; CDR3: CSARAGAEQYF
D: -; V: TRBV27; J: TRBJ1-1; DNA: TGTGCCAGCAGTCAAAAACTCCTCGTTAGGGGATCAAACACTGAAGCTTTCTTT; CDR3: CASSQKLLVRGSNTEAFF
D: TRBD2; V: TRBV19; J: TRBJ2-7; DNA: TGTGCCAGTAGTATTATGGCTAGCGGATACTACGAGCAGTACTTC; CDR3: CASSIMASGYYEQYF
D: -; V: TRBV4-3; J: TRBJ1-2; DNA: TGCGCCAGCAGCCAAGATCACTCGTACAGGACCTACTATGGCTACACCTTC; CDR3: CASSQDHSYRTYYGYTF
D: -; V: TRBV6-5; J: TRBJ1-3; DNA: TGTGCCAGCAGTTACGCGGCAGAAGGCACCATATATTTT; CDR3: CASSYAAEGTIYF
D: -; V: TRBV6-5; J: TRBJ2-5; DNA: TGTGCCAGCAGCCGAGGAGTGGAGGGCCAAGAGACCCAGTACTTC; CDR3: CASSRGVEGQETQYF
D: -; V: TRBV18; J: TRBJ1-1; DNA: TGTGCCAGCTCACCTCGAGTGGTAGGGGCCATGAACACTGAAGCTTTCTTT; CDR3: CASSPRVVGAMNTEAFF
D: TRBD1; V: TRBV28; J: TRBJ2-7; DNA: TGTGCCAGCAGCCGAGGCACAGGAAGACAGGGAATGTACGAGCAGTACTTC; CDR3: CASSRGTGRQGMYEQYF
D: TRBD2; V: TRBV7-2; J: TRBJ2-7; DNA: TGTGCCAGCAGCTTCATGGCGGGGGGTAGCGACATGCAGTACTTC; CDR3: CASSFMAGGSDMQYF
D: -; V: TRBV7-8; J: TRBJ2-7; DNA: TGTGCCAGCAGCTACGGAGACTACGAGCAGTACTTC; CDR3: CASSYGDYEQYF
D: -; V: TRBV19; J: TRBJ1-1; DNA: TGTGCCAGCGTCTACAGGCCGCGTGCGACTGAAGCTTTCTTT; CDR3: CASVYRPRATEAFF
D: -; V: TRBV27; J: TRBJ1-1; DNA: TGTGCCAGCAGTCCACGGGTCGGCACTGAAGCTTTCTTT; CDR3: CASSPRVGTEAFF
D: -; V: TRBV6-1; J: TRBJ2-5; DNA: TGTGCCAGCAGTAAGCGAGTAGAGACCCAGTACTTC; CDR3: CASSKRVETQYF
D: TRBD1; V: TRBV19; J: TRBJ1-5; DNA: TGTGCCAGTAGTATAGGGACAGGGAGCAATCAGCCCCAGCATTTT; CDR3: CASSIGTGSNQPQHF
D: TRBD1; V: TRBV19; J: TRBJ1-5; DNA: TGTGCCAGTAGCCTACGACAGGGGGCAGGGCTGAATCAGCCCCAGCATTTT; CDR3: CASSLRQGAGLNQPQHF
D: TRBD2; V: TRBV19; J: TRBJ2-1; DNA: TGTGCCAGTAGTGCCCGGCCGGGACTAGGAAGCAATGAGCAGTTCTTC; CDR3: CASSARPGLGSNEQFF
D: -; V: TRBV5-1; J: TRBJ2-3; DNA: TGCGCCAGCAGCGGCGGCACTAGCAGCCTCACAGATACGCAGTATTTT; CDR3: CASSGGTSSLTDTQYF
D: TRBD2; V: TRBV6-1; J: TRBJ2-5; DNA: TGTGCCAGCGCCCTAGCGGGACACCCACAAGAGACCCAGTACTTC; CDR3: CASALAGHPQETQYF
D: TRBD2; V: TRBV28; J: TRBJ2-6; DNA: TGTGCCAGCAGTTCCAGGCGTTCCGGGACTAGCGGGCCCCCCTCTGGGGCCAACGTCCTGACTTTC; CDR3: CASSSRRSGTSGPPSGANVLTF
D: -; V: TRBV14; J: TRBJ1-2; DNA: TGTGCCAGCAGCCAAGGACATACTAACTATGGCTACACCTTC; CDR3: CASSQGHTNYGYTF
D: TRBD2; V: TRBV4-3; J: TRBJ2-3; DNA: TGCGCCAGCAGCCCCGTAGCGGGGACGTTGACAGATACGCAGTATTTT; CDR3: CASSPVAGTLTDTQYF
D: -; V: TRBV7-6; J: TRBJ2-6; DNA: TGTGCCAGCAGCTCAACAGACTATGGGGCCAACGTCCTGACTTTC; CDR3: CASSSTDYGANVLTF
D: -; V: TRBV7-2; J: TRBJ2-4; DNA: TGTGCCAGCAGCTTAGAAGGCGGGCAAAACATTCAGTACTTC; CDR3: CASSLEGGQNIQYF
D: TRBD2; V: TRBV7-3; J: TRBJ2-6; DNA: TGTGCCAGCAGCCCGACTAGCGGGTTTGTCTCTGGGGCCAACGTCCTGACTTTC; CDR3: CASSPTSGFVSGANVLTF
D: TRBD1; V: TRBV7-6; J: TRBJ2-7; DNA: TGTGCCAGCAGCACAAGGACAGGGTCCTCCTACGAGCAGTACTTC; CDR3: CASSTRTGSSYEQYF
D: -; V: TRBV19; J: TRBJ2-1; DNA: TGTGCCAGTAGTATCAACAGGGTAAGCAATGAGCAGTTCTTC; CDR3: CASSINRVSNEQFF
D: TRBD1; V: TRBV6-6; J: TRBJ2-1; DNA: TGTGCCAGCAGCCAGACAGGGTCCTCCTACAATGAGCAGTTCTTC; CDR3: CASSQTGSSYNEQFF
D: TRBD1; V: TRBV6-5; J: TRBJ2-7; DNA: TGTGCCAGCAGCCCACTGACAGGGGAGGTAAGCGAGCAGTACTTC; CDR3: CASSPLTGEVSEQYF
D: TRBD1; V: TRBV29-1; J: TRBJ1-2; DNA: TGCAGCGTCCCAGGGGGAGATGGCTACACCTTC; CDR3: CSVPGGDGYTF
D: -; V: TRBV6-6; J: TRBJ1-1; DNA: TGTGCCAGCAGTTACTCGGCGACACCTATGAACACTGAAGCTTTCTTT; CDR3: CASSYSATPMNTEAFF
D: TRBD2; V: TRBV5-1; J: TRBJ2-3; DNA: TGCGCCAGCAGCTCACTAGCGGGAGCTTCAGATACGCAGTATTTT; CDR3: CASSSLAGASDTQYF
D: TRBD1; V: TRBV7-2; J: TRBJ1-5; DNA: TGTGCCAGCAGCTCGACAGGGGGCTGGGGCAATCAGCCCCAGCATTTT; CDR3: CASSSTGGWGNQPQHF
D: TRBD1; V: TRBV19; J: TRBJ1-2; DNA: TGTGCCAGTAGTGCCGGGACAGCGCTTTTTAACTATGGCTACACCTTC; CDR3: CASSAGTALFNYGYTF
D: -; V: TRBV20-1; J: TRBJ1-5; DNA: TGCAGTGCTAAAGGGGTACAGCCCCAGCATTTT; CDR3: CSAKGVQPQHF
D: -; V: TRBV28; J: TRBJ2-7; DNA: TGTGCCAGCAGTTTGGTTGAAACTTCCTACGAGCAGTACTTC; CDR3: CASSLVETSYEQYF
D: TRBD2; V: TRBV9; J: TRBJ2-2; DNA: TGTGCCAGCAGCGTTGGGGGAGGGACCACGAACACCGGGGAGCTGTTTTTT; CDR3: CASSVGGGTTNTGELFF
D: -; V: TRBV28; J: TRBJ2-7; DNA: TGTGCCAGCACGGCCAGGGGAATCTCCTACGAGCAGTACTTC; CDR3: CASTARGISYEQYF
D: TRBD1; V: TRBV6-5; J: TRBJ2-7; DNA: TGTGCCAGCAGTTACAGGGGGACAGGGGGCAGGGACGAGCAGTACTTC; CDR3: CASSYRGTGGRDEQYF
D: -; V: TRBV5-4; J: TRBJ2-7; DNA: TGTGCCAGCAGCTTGGGTCTAGAGGGAACAAACGAGCAGTACTTC; CDR3: CASSLGLEGTNEQYF
D: TRBD1; V: TRBV9; J: TRBJ1-5; DNA: TGTGCCAGCAGCGTAGCTCGGGGGTGGGGACAGGGAACTCAGCCCCAGCATTTT; CDR3: CASSVARGWGQGTQPQHF
D: TRBD1; V: TRBV7-3; J: TRBJ2-1; DNA: TGTGCCAGCAGCACCGACAGGGTAGATGAGCAGTTCTTC; CDR3: CASSTDRVDEQFF
D: -; V: TRBV7-9; J: TRBJ2-2; DNA: TGTGCCAGCAGCTCCACGACAGGCCTTGGCACCGGGGAGCTGTTTTTT; CDR3: CASSSTTGLGTGELFF
D: TRBD2; V: TRBV27; J: TRBJ2-3; DNA: TGTGCCAGCAGTTCCCCTAGCGGGGGGGCTGATACGCAGTATTTT; CDR3: CASSSPSGGADTQYF
D: -; V: TRBV4-2; J: TRBJ1-1; DNA: TGTGCCAGCAGCCAAGAATACGGCACTGAAGCTTTCTTT; CDR3: CASSQEYGTEAFF